This T cell receptor (beta chain) is drawn from a study of siplizumab effects on memory and regulatory T cells. Notes on the study in general: Siplizumab conditions gave an average of around 64% Treg-derived mappable alloreactive CD4+ clones, versus around 30% for controls. Naive T cells were seemingly more diverse than memory cells, and major contributions to the alloresponse seemed to be made by them.

About this clone: Its antigen is as yet unknown.

With 4 bases removed from V and 3 bases from J, the gap between germline ends came to 9 bases. The germline CDR1 and CDR2 sequences are GTSNPN and SVGIG (reference sequence). This CDR3 is 13 amino acids long. Clones were sequenced by immunoSEQ multiplex PCR, and TCRdb holds only the in-frame ones, with some missing. The profile shows 95,000 to 110,000 clones, about 94% of them singletons. What was sequenced was Tregs sorted from blood. This receptor was obtained from a human donor in good health. The chain uses TRBV30 and TRBJ1-4; D gene unclear. The CDR3 DNA sequence: TGTGCCTGGAACATACACGCTAATGAAAAACTGTTTTTT. It translates to CAWNIHANEKLFF.